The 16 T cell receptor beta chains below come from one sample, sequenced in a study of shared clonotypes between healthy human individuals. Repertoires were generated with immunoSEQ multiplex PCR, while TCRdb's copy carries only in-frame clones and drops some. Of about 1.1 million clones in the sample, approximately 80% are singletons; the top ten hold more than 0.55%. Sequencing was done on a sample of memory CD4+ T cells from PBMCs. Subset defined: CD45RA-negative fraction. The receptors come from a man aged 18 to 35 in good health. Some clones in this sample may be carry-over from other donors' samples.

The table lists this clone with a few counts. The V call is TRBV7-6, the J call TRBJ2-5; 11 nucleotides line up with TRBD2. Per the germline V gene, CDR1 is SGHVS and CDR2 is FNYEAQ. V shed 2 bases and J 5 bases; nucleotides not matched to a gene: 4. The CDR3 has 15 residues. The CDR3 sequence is CASSLLAGGGETQYF. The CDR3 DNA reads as TGTGCCAGCAGCTTACTAGCGGGAGGCGGGGAGACCCAGTACTTC. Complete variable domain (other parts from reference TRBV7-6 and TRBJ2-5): GAGVSQSPRYKVTKRGQDVALRCDPISGHVSLYWYRQALGQGPEFLTYFNYEAQQDKSGLPNDRFSAERPEGSISTLTIQRTEQRDSAMYRCASSLLAGGGETQYFGPGTRLLVL.

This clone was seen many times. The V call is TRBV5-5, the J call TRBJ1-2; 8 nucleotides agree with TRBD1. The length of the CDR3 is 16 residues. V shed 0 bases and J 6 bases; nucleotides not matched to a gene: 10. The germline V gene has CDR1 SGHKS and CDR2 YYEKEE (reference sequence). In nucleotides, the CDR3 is TGTGCCAGCAGCTTGGACGGACAGGGAACGTTGGATGGCTACACCTTC. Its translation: CASSLDGQGTLDGYTF.

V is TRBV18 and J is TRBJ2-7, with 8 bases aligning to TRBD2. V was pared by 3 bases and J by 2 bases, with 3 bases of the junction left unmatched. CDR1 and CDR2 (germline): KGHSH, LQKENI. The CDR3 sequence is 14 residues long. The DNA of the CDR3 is TGTGCCAGCTCACCCAGCGGGAGTCCCTACGAGCAGTACTTC. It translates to CASSPSGSPYEQYF.

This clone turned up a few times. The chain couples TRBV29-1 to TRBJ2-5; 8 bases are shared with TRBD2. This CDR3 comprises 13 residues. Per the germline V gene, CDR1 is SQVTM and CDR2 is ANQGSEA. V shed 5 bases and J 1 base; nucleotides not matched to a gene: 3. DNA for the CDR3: TGCAGCGTTCGGGGGGGAGGCCAAGAGACCCAGTACTTC. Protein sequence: CSVRGGGQETQYF.

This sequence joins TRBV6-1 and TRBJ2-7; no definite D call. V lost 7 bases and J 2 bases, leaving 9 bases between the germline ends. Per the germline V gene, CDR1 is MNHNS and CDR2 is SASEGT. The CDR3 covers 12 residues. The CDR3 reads CASNHRPYEQYF. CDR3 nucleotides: TGTGCCAGCAATCACCGTCCCTACGAGCAGTACTTC.

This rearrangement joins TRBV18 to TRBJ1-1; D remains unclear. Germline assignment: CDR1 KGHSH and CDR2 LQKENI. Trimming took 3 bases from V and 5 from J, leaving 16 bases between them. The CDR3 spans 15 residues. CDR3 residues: CASSPQDGLRTEAFF. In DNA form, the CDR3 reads TGTGCCAGCTCACCGCAAGACGGACTAAGGACTGAAGCTTTCTTT.

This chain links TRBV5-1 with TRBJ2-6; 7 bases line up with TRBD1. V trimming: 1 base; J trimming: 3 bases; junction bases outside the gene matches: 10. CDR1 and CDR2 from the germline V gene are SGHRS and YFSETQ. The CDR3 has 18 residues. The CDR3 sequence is CASSLTGEPWGGANVLTF. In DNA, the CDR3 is TGCGCCAGCAGCTTGACAGGGGAGCCTTGGGGTGGGGCCAACGTCCTGACTTTC.

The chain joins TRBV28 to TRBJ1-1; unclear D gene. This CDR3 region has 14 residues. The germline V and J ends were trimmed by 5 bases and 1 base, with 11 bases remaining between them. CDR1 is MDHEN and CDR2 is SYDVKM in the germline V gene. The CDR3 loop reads CASSAPPPNTEAFF. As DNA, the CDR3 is TGTGCCAGCAGTGCCCCCCCACCGAACACTGAAGCTTTCTTT.

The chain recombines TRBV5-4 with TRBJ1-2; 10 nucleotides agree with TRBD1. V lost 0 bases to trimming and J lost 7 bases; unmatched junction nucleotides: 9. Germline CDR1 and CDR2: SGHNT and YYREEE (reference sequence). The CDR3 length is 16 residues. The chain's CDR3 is CASSLGPGGTGVGYTF. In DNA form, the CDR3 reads TGTGCCAGCAGCTTGGGGCCTGGCGGGACAGGGGTTGGCTACACCTTC.

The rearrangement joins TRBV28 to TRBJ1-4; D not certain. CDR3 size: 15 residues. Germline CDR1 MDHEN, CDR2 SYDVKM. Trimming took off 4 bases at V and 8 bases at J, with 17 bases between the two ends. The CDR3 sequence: CASSSRRGGVEKLFF. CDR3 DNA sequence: TGTGCCAGCAGTTCGAGGCGGGGTGGTGTGGAAAAACTGTTTTTT.

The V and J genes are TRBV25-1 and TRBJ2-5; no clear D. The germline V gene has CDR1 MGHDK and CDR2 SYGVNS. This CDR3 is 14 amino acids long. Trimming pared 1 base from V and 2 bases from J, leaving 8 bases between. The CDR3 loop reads CASSESRLQETQYF. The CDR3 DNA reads TGTGCCAGCAGTGAATCAAGGTTACAAGAGACCCAGTACTTC.

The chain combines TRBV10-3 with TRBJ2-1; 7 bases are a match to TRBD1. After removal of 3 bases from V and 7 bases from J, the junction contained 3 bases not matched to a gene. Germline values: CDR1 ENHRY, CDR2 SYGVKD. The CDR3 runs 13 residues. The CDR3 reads CAISDTGANEQFF. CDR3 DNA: TGTGCCATCAGTGATACAGGGGCGAATGAGCAGTTCTTC.

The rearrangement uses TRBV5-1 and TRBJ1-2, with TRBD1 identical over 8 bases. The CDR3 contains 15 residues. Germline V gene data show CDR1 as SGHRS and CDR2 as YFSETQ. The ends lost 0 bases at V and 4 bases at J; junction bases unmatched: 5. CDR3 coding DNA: TGCGCCAGCAGCTTGGAAGGAACAGGGGGCTATGGCTACACCTTC. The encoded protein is CASSLEGTGGYGYTF.

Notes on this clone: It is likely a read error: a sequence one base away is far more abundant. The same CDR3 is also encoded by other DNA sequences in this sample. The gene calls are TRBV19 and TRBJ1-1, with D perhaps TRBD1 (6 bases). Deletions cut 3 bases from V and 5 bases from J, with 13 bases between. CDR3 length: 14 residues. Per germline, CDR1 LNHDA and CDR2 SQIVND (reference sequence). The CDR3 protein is CASSMGALGTEAFF. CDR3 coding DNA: TGTGCCAGTAGTATGGGGGCGCTGGGGACTGAAGCTTTCTTT.

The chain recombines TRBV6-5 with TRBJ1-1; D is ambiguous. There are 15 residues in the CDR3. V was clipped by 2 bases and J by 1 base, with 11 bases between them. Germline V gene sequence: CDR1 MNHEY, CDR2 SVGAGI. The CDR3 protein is CASSYGRFANTEAFF. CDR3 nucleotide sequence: TGTGCCAGCAGTTACGGTAGATTCGCGAACACTGAAGCTTTCTTT.

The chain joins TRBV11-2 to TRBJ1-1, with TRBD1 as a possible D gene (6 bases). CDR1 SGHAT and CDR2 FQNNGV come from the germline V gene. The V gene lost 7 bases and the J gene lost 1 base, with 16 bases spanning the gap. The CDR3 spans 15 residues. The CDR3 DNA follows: TGTGCCAGCAACTCAGCAGGGGCCGCGAACACTGAAGCTTTCTTT. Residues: CASNSAGAANTEAFF.